This passage covers 8 T cell receptor beta chains from one sample sequenced in a study of type 1 regulatory T cells. TCRdb reanalysed the reads using MiXCR and keeps one entry per CDR3 protein. The sample lists roughly 67,000 distinct CDR3 sequences; around 60% were seen once. Antigen specificity for these receptors is unknown. Sequencing used cultured T cells, either the whole culture or a sorted T cell fraction (not recorded which). Subset defined: Tr1-enriched cell product generated in vitro against host alloantigens. The receptors were sampled from a human donor in good health.

This clonotype has more than one count but fewer than ten. V gene TRBV10-3 combines with J gene TRBJ2-1, with D perhaps matching TRBD1 or TRBD2 (5 bases each). This CDR3 contains 14 residues. Per germline, CDR1 ENHRY and CDR2 SYGVKD. Trimming took 5 bases from V and 7 from J, leaving 15 bases between them. This CDR3 is CAISSRDGLNEQFF. The CDR3 DNA sequence: TGTGCCATCAGTTCCCGGGACGGACTGAATGAGCAGTTCTTC.

The V and J genes are TRBV6-1 and TRBJ2-2; D might be TRBD1 (5 bases). Germline values: CDR1 MNHNS, CDR2 SASEGT. This CDR3 has 14 amino acids. With 6 bases removed from V and 2 bases from J, the gap between germline ends came to 10 bases. CDR3 protein: CASRETVNTGELFF. DNA of the CDR3: TGTGCCAGCAGAGAGACAGTTAACACCGGGGAGCTGTTTTTT.

This sequence joins TRBV5-1 and TRBJ1-5; 8 bases map to TRBD1. Germline assignment: CDR1 SGHRS and CDR2 YFSETQ. CDR3 length equals 14 residues. Germline trimming cut 0 bases from V and 5 bases from J; bases unmatched to any gene: 1. CDR3 DNA: TGCGCCAGCAGCTTGGGGGACAGGCATCAGCCCCAGCATTTT. This encodes CASSLGDRHQPQHF.

This clonotype was counted between two and nine times. The chain combines TRBV19 with TRBJ2-2; 10 bases are a match to TRBD1. CDR1 and CDR2 (germline): LNHDA, SQIVND (reference sequence). J gave up 4 bases and V 2 bases, and 4 bases lay outside the gene matches. CDR3 length: 16 amino acids. CDR3 coding DNA: TGTGCCAGTAGTATAAAGGGACAGGGGACCACCGGGGAGCTGTTTTTT. It codes for CASSIKGQGTTGELFF.

This chain links TRBV6-2 or TRBV6-3 with TRBJ2-1; D is perhaps TRBD2 (6 bases). This CDR3 contains 15 residues. V was cut by 2 bases and J by 0 bases, with 8 bases left in between. CDR1 is MNHEY and CDR2 is SVGEGT in the germline V gene. CDR3 loop: CASSYAGSSYNEQFF. In DNA form, the CDR3 reads TGTGCCAGCAGTTACGCGGGGAGCTCCTACAATGAGCAGTTCTTC.

There are a few counts of this clonotype. CDR3 region: CASSLAGAYEQYF. Written as DNA, the CDR3 is TGTGCCAGCAGCTTAGCGGGAGCCTACGAGCAGTACTTC. The rearrangement uses TRBV7-2 and TRBJ2-7; D possibly corresponds to TRBD2 (5 bases). The CDR3 runs to 13 residues. The germline V gene has CDR1 SGHTA and CDR2 FQGNSA. The V and J ends lost 0 bases and 2 bases respectively, with 5 bases between them.

Here the CDR3 DNA reads TGTGCCAGCAGTTACCCGGGACTAGCGGACAATGAGCAGTTCTTC. This translates into CASSYPGLADNEQFF. The V and J genes are TRBV6-5 and TRBJ2-1; 11 bases are shared with TRBD2. The V and J ends lost 2 bases and 5 bases, in that order; junction bases with no gene match: 2. The length of the CDR3 is 15 residues. The V gene's germline CDR1 is MNHEY and CDR2 SVGAGI.

A few counts support this clonotype. The V gene is TRBV20-1, the J gene TRBJ2-3; 7 bases are shared with TRBD2. The junction had 9 bases not matched to a gene; V was cut back by 5 bases and J by 1 base. In germline, CDR1 is DFQATT, CDR2 SNEGSKA (reference sequence). The CDR3 spans 15 residues. CDR3 protein: CSAGEAGRGTDTQYF. CDR3 DNA sequence: TGCAGTGCTGGGGAAGCGGGAAGAGGCACAGATACGCAGTATTTT.